This T cell receptor (beta chain) was obtained from a study of human T cells and chemical hapten exposure. This clonotype was found a few times. The germline V gene encodes CDR1 SNHLY and CDR2 FYNNEI. There are 17 residues in the CDR3. V trimming: 6 bases; J trimming: 5 bases; junction bases outside the gene matches: 9. TCRdb independently ran MiXCR on the RACE reads; one entry per CDR3 protein. The repertoire consists of about 37,000 distinct CDR3 sequences, with around 5% occurring once and the leading ten covering around 13%. The time point was: healthy volunteer bleed at 6 weeks. Unfractionated whole blood yielded the extracted total RNA.

Sequenced input: whole blood. This chain connects TRBV2 to TRBJ2-3; TRBD2 matches at 15 bases. The sequence derives from a human donor in good health. Some clones in this sample may be carry-over from other donors' samples. In DNA, the CDR3 is TGTGCCAGCAGAGCCACCCCGGGACTAGCGGGAGGAGATACGCAGTATTTT. Translation: CASRATPGLAGGDTQYF.